One and the same sample provided the 13 T cell receptor beta chains below, sequenced in a study of neurological immune-mediated disorders. TCRdb reprocessed the 5' RACE reads via MiXCR and lists one record per CDR3 protein. The sample consists of 110,000 or so distinct CDR3 sequences, roughly 3.1% of them appearing once. The material sequenced was PBMCs. The receptors stem from a woman aged 25-40 years with multiple sclerosis.

The V gene is TRBV5-1, the J gene TRBJ1-6; D may be TRBD1 (6 bases). In germline, CDR1 is SGHRS, CDR2 YFSETQ. The CDR3 is 13 amino acids. Trimming left V 4 bases short and J 11 bases short, with 13 bases between. The CDR3 DNA follows: TGCGCCAGCAGCCCGGGGGGGCGGACACCCCTCCACTTT. Translated, it gives CASSPGGRTPLHF.

This sequence joins TRBV7-9 and TRBJ1-1; 10 positions agree with TRBD1. V shed 2 bases, J shed 4 bases, and the junction held 16 bases outside the gene matches. CDR1 is SEHNR, CDR2 FQNEAQ, per germline (reference sequence). CDR3 size: 19 residues. The CDR3 region has the DNA TGTGCCAGCAGCTTAAGGGACAGGGGTTCCCTCCCGGTCGGCACTGAAGCTTTCTTT. This translates into CASSLRDRGSLPVGTEAFF.

V gene TRBV20-1 combines with J gene TRBJ2-7; no firm D call. Trimming left V 1 base short and J 3 bases short, with 13 bases between. CDR3 length: 14 residues. Germline lookup yields CDR1 DFQATT and CDR2 SNEGSKA (reference sequence). CDR3 in amino acids: CSARGLRAGYEQYF. As DNA, the CDR3 is TGCAGTGCTAGAGGACTTCGGGCAGGCTACGAGCAGTACTTC.

This clonotype has at least ten counts. This chain links TRBV9 with TRBJ2-1; 8 bases match TRBD2. Germline V gives CDR1 SGDLS, CDR2 YYNGEE. The CDR3 covers 13 residues. The trim removed 2 bases at V and 9 bases at J, leaving 4 bases unmatched. The CDR3 bases are TGTGCCAGCAGCGTCGGGGGGGGCGGTGAGCAGTTCTTC. Translation: CASSVGGGGEQFF.

This clonotype was counted many times. This chain uses TRBV9 with TRBJ2-5; TRBD2 agrees at 12 bases. The CDR3 spans 16 residues. The V segment lost 3 bases and the J segment 5 bases; nucleotides outside the gene matches: 8. CDR1 SGDLS and CDR2 YYNGEE come from the germline V gene. CDR3 in amino acids: CASSDRTSGIVETQYF. As DNA, the CDR3 is TGTGCCAGCAGCGATCGGACTAGCGGGATCGTGGAGACCCAGTACTTC. The whole variable domain, remainder taken from reference TRBV9 and TRBJ2-5, is DSGVTQTPKHLITATGQRVTLRCSPRSGDLSVYWYQQSLDQGLQFLIQYYNGEERAKGNILERFSAQQFPDLHSELNLSSLELGDSALYFCASSDRTSGIVETQYFGPGTRLLVL.

The chain couples TRBV4-2 to TRBJ2-7, with D tentatively TRBD1 (6 bases). Germline V CDR1 and CDR2: LGHNA, YNFKEQ. V shed 1 base and J shed 3 bases, with 16 bases lying between them. The CDR3 runs to 16 residues. The CDR3 loop is CASSQVGAGDLYEQYF. In DNA form, the CDR3 reads TGTGCCAGCAGCCAAGTAGGGGCAGGGGACCTCTACGAGCAGTACTTC.

This clonotype was seen at least ten times. The rearrangement links TRBV6-5 to TRBJ2-1; TRBD1 might be the D (6 bases). The germline CDR1 and CDR2 sequences are MNHEY and SVGAGI. The CDR3 length is 11 residues. Trimming cost V 2 bases and J 10 bases, with 6 bases left between them. The CDR3 protein is CASSYGTEQFF. CDR3 DNA sequence: TGTGCCAGCAGTTACGGGACAGAGCAGTTCTTC.

This clonotype showed up many times. V is TRBV6-5 and J is TRBJ1-2; tentatively, D is TRBD1 (6 bases). The germline V and J ends were trimmed by 3 bases and 6 bases, with 11 bases remaining between them. The CDR3 runs 13 residues. Germline-derived CDR1 and CDR2 are MNHEY and SVGAGI. As DNA, the CDR3 is TGTGCCAGCAGTTATTGGGGGGGCCATGGCTACACCTTC. As protein: CASSYWGGHGYTF.

The table lists this clonotype with many counts. The chain uses TRBV6-2 or TRBV6-3 and TRBJ2-2; no clear D gene. The V and J ends lost 8 bases and 11 bases respectively, with 12 bases between them. CDR1 is MNHEY and CDR2 is SVGEGT in the germline V gene. The CDR3 covers 11 residues. CDR3 bases: TGTGCCAGCGGTCCAGTCAGAGAGCTGTTTTTT. This encodes CASGPVRELFF.

The sample holds many counts of this clonotype. The J gene is TRBJ1-1, the V gene TRBV27; TRBD1 matches at 7 bases. The CDR3 covers 14 residues. CDR1 and CDR2 from the germline V gene are MNHEY and SMNVEV (reference sequence). V shed 5 bases and J 1 base; nucleotides not matched to a gene: 4. CDR3 nucleotides: TGTGCCAGCAGTAGCCGGGACAGGAACACTGAAGCTTTCTTT. Its translation is CASSSRDRNTEAFF.

In this sample, this clonotype turned up many times. J is TRBJ2-2 and V is TRBV24-1; 7 positions agree with TRBD2. With V trimmed by 7 bases and J by 6 bases, 4 bases remained unmatched. The CDR3 spans 13 residues. Germline V CDR1 and CDR2: KGHDR, SFDVKD. CDR3: CATRASGAGELFF. The DNA for the CDR3 is TGTGCCACCAGGGCCAGCGGGGCCGGGGAGCTGTTTTTT.

This clonotype was seen many times. The genes are TRBV4-3 and TRBJ2-4; TRBD2 might be the D (5 bases). V shed 1 base and J shed 0 bases, with 13 bases lying between them. The CDR3 has 17 residues. Per the germline V gene, CDR1 is LGHNA and CDR2 is YSLEER. The CDR3 DNA follows: TGCGCCAGCAGCCAAGTTCTGGAGGCTCTAGCCAAAAACATTCAGTACTTC. This codes for CASSQVLEALAKNIQYF.

A word on this clonotype: A much larger clonotype is one base distant, so this may be a read error. The genes are TRBV19 and TRBJ1-2; D is perhaps TRBD1 (6 bases). Trimming removed 2 bases at V and 1 base at J, with 14 bases between. The CDR3 is 16 amino acids. Germline CDR1 and CDR2: LNHDA and SQIVND (reference sequence). CDR3 DNA sequence: TGTGCCAGTAGTATAACGCGGGGGCTGAATAACTATGGCTACACCTTC. It codes for CASSITRGLNNYGYTF.